The 27 T cell receptor beta chains below were found in one sample sequenced in a study of siplizumab effects on memory and regulatory T cells. Here immunoSEQ multiplex PCR was the method, and the copy in TCRdb shows in-frame clones only, minus some. The top ten clones hold approximately 0.17% of a sample with over 95,000 clones, about 94% of them seen once. The sample comprised non-Treg CD4+ T cells sorted from blood. The origin of the receptors is a human donor in good health.

This clone showed up just once. The V and J genes are TRBV5-1 and TRBJ2-7, with 8 bases that match TRBD1. Per the germline V gene, CDR1 is SGHRS and CDR2 is YFSETQ. The junction had 9 bases not matched to a gene; V was cut back by 0 bases and J by 4 bases. The CDR3 totals 16 residues. In DNA, the CDR3 is TGCGCCAGCAGCTTGGCGGGGGCAGGGGGCCGATACGAGCAGTACTTC. It is translated as CASSLAGAGGRYEQYF. Full variable domain (rest looked up from reference TRBV5-1 and TRBJ2-7): KAGVTQTPRYLIKTRGQQVTLSCSPISGHRSVSWYQQTPGQGLQFLFEYFSETQRNKGNFPGRFSGRQFSNSRSEMNVSTLELGDSALYLCASSLAGAGGRYEQYFGPGTRLTVT.

A single count supports this clone. The sample holds other DNA sequences that translate to the same CDR3. This chain connects TRBV19 to TRBJ1-1, with unresolved D. Germline V CDR1 and CDR2: LNHDA, SQIVND (reference sequence). With 3 bases removed from V and 7 bases from J, the gap between germline ends came to 9 bases. The CDR3 length is 12 residues. CDR3 bases: TGTGCCAGTAGTATTCCGGGAAGTGAAGCTTTCTTT. This codes for CASSIPGSEAFF.

The genes are TRBV6-5 and TRBJ1-5; D remains unclear. Germline CDR1 MNHEY, CDR2 SVGAGI. The CDR3 length is 15 residues. With 6 bases removed from V and 0 bases from J, the gap between germline ends came to 12 bases. The DNA of the CDR3 is TGTGCCAGCAGGAGCAGGATGTATAGCAATCAGCCCCAGCATTTT. Its translation is CASRSRMYSNQPQHF.

V and J are TRBV13 and TRBJ2-6, with 9 positions matching TRBD1. The germline V gene has CDR1 PRHDT and CDR2 FYEKMQ (reference sequence). This CDR3 has 14 amino acids. Losses at the gene ends were 4 bases for V and 9 bases for J; bases not matched to a gene: 4. CDR3 protein: CASSSGTGFNVLTF. CDR3 nucleotide sequence: TGTGCCAGCAGCTCGGGGACAGGGTTCAACGTCCTGACTTTC.

The CDR3 region has the DNA TGTGCCAGCAGTGATGCTGGGGGCTACGAGCAGTACTTC. Translation gives CASSDAGGYEQYF. The rearrangement uses TRBV25-1 and TRBJ2-7; the D gene could be TRBD1 or TRBD2 (5 bases each). The V end was cut by 3 bases, the J end by 3 bases, with 9 bases between. The CDR3 has 13 amino acids. The germline V gene has CDR1 MGHDK and CDR2 SYGVNS.

This rearrangement joins TRBV28 to TRBJ1-1, with a tentative D call TRBD1 (5 bases). The germline V gene has CDR1 MDHEN and CDR2 SYDVKM. The V end was cut by 5 bases, the J end by 10 bases, with 14 bases between. CDR3 size: 12 residues. CDR3 loop: CASSLGLLGAFF. The CDR3 coding sequence is TGTGCCAGCAGTCTGGGACTGCTGGGAGCTTTCTTT.

J is TRBJ1-4 and V is TRBV5-1; a possible D gene is TRBD1 (5 bases). Per the germline V gene, CDR1 is SGHRS and CDR2 is YFSETQ. Trimming took 3 bases from V and 3 from J, leaving 15 bases between them. This CDR3 region has 16 residues. In DNA, the CDR3 is TGCGCCAGCAGCTCCAGGGAGGAGGCGGCTAATGAAAAACTGTTTTTT. It specifies CASSSREEAANEKLFF.

The rearrangement joins TRBV18 to TRBJ1-1, with D perhaps TRBD1 (5 bases). Between the trimmed V and J ends, which lost 5 bases and 5 bases, there was a span of 18 bases. The CDR3 runs 15 residues. Germline CDR1 and CDR2: KGHSH and LQKENI. In DNA, the CDR3 is TGTGCCAGCTCAACCAGGGAGGTTAGTTTAACTGAAGCTTTCTTT. Translation gives CASSTREVSLTEAFF.

This chain links TRBV11-2 with TRBJ2-5, with D possibly matching TRBD2 (6 bases). The CDR3 is made up of 13 amino acids. The germline CDR1 and CDR2 sequences are SGHAT and FQNNGV. Trimming took 7 bases from V and 5 from J, leaving 14 bases between them. CDR3 bases: TGTGCCAGCAACCGAGGGACTGGGGAGACCCAGTACTTC. This gives the protein CASNRGTGETQYF.

The V gene is TRBV29-1, the J gene TRBJ1-5; D unclear. From germline, CDR1 is SQVTM and CDR2 ANQGSEA. Trimming removed 6 bases from V and 0 bases from J, with 9 bases in between. The CDR3 covers 13 residues. In nucleotides, the CDR3 is TGCAGCGTCGCCGATCATAGCAATCAGCCCCAGCATTTT. It yields the protein CSVADHSNQPQHF.

V and J are TRBV30 and TRBJ2-7, with TRBD2 matching over 11 bases. Trimming at V came to 3 bases and at J to 3 bases, leaving 10 bases not matched to a gene. The CDR3 runs 16 residues. CDR1 is GTSNPN, CDR2 SVGIG, per germline (reference sequence). CDR3 in DNA: TGTGCCTGGAGGCCCAGACTAGCGGGGTTGAACTACGAGCAGTACTTC. It encodes CAWRPRLAGLNYEQYF.

This clone showed up just a few times. The chain couples TRBV6-4 to TRBJ1-2, with D maybe TRBD1 (6 bases). The V gene's germline CDR1 is MRHNA and CDR2 SNTAGT. This CDR3 is built from 14 residues. Trimming removed 6 bases from V and 7 bases from J, with 18 bases in between. CDR3 residues: CASSPKQGGGGYTF. CDR3 DNA: TGTGCCAGCAGCCCCAAACAGGGAGGGGGTGGCTACACCTTC.

The genes are TRBV10-2 and TRBJ1-5, with 7 bases identical to TRBD1. J was trimmed by 4 bases and V by 6 bases; bases with no gene match: 6. The CDR3 consists of 14 residues. Germline assignment: CDR1 WSHSY and CDR2 SAAADI. The CDR3 nucleotides read TGCGCCAGCAGGGATAGACAGGGAAATCAGCCCCAGCATTTT. Protein: CASRDRQGNQPQHF.

This CDR3 is CASSLDLRGTEAFF. CDR3 bases: TGTGCCAGCAGCTTAGATTTAAGGGGAACTGAAGCTTTCTTT. The chain joins TRBV11-2 to TRBJ1-1, with TRBD1 as a possible D gene (5 bases). The CDR3 sequence is 14 residues long. V was pared by 0 bases and J by 5 bases, with 10 bases between. Germline V gives CDR1 SGHAT, CDR2 FQNNGV.

The chain combines TRBV7-2 with TRBJ1-2; TRBD1 might be the D (5 bases). The CDR3 loop spans 15 amino acids. The germline V gene has CDR1 SGHTA and CDR2 FQGNSA. V was clipped by 0 bases and J by 3 bases, with 11 bases between them. The CDR3 nucleotides read TGTGCCAGCAGCTTAGCGTTCTTGACAGACTATGGCTACACCTTC. Encoded protein: CASSLAFLTDYGYTF.

V and J are TRBV18 and TRBJ2-1, with TRBD2 identical over 7 bases. J gave up 0 bases and V 4 bases, and 0 bases lay outside the gene matches. This CDR3 region has 14 residues. CDR1 is KGHSH, CDR2 LQKENI, per germline. CDR3 residues: CASSREGSYNEQFF. CDR3 bases: TGTGCCAGCTCACGGGAGGGCTCCTACAATGAGCAGTTCTTC. The full variable domain, with the rest looked up from reference TRBV18 and TRBJ2-1, is NAGVMQNPRHLVRRRGQEARLRCSPMKGHSHVYWYRQLPEEGLKFMVYLQKENIIDESGMPKERFSAEFPKEGPSILRIQQVVRGDSAAYFCASSREGSYNEQFFGPGTRLTVL.

The CDR3 sequence: CASSVVGGGYNEQFF. In DNA, the CDR3 is TGTGCCAGCAGCGTAGTAGGTGGGGGCTACAATGAGCAGTTCTTC. The chain uses TRBV9 and TRBJ2-1, with D tentatively TRBD1 or TRBD2 (5 bases each). CDR1 and CDR2 (germline): SGDLS, YYNGEE. The CDR3 has 15 residues. V lost 0 bases, J lost 3 bases, and 10 bases lay in between.

The chain carries TRBV5-1 and TRBJ2-6; 7 nucleotides agree with TRBD1. V lost 4 bases, J lost 2 bases, and 12 bases stayed unmatched. Germline CDR1 and CDR2: SGHRS and YFSETQ. The CDR3 runs 18 residues. The CDR3 bases are TGCGCCAGCAGCCTGTTACAGGGGACCCTGACTGGGGCCAACGTCCTGACTTTC. Its protein product is CASSLLQGTLTGANVLTF.

The chain has TRBV4-3 and TRBJ2-1, with D perhaps matching TRBD1 or TRBD2 (6 bases each). Trimming shortened V by 3 bases and J by 4 bases, and 13 bases separated the two germline ends. Germline CDR1 reads LGHNA; CDR2 reads YSLEER. The CDR3 runs 15 residues. CDR3 amino acids: CASSQSGGLYNEQFF. CDR3 DNA sequence: TGCGCCAGCAGCCAGTCCGGGGGCCTTTACAATGAGCAGTTCTTC.

The rearrangement joins TRBV7-2 to TRBJ1-2, with D uncertain. CDR1 is SGHTA, CDR2 FQGNSA, per germline. The length of the CDR3 is 12 residues. V was shortened by 1 base and J by 8 bases, with 8 bases between the two germline ends. As DNA, the CDR3 is TGTGCCAGCAGCTTAGACGTAGGGGGCTACACCTTC. Translation: CASSLDVGGYTF. Together with reference TRBV7-2 and TRBJ1-2, the CDR3 gives the full variable domain: GAGVSQSPSNKVTEKGKDVELRCDPISGHTALYWYRQSLGQGLEFLIYFQGNSAPDKSGLPSDRFSAERTGGSVSTLTIQRTQQEDSAVYLCASSLDVGGYTFGSGTRLTVV.

V is TRBV5-5 and J is TRBJ1-6, with TRBD1 identical over 8 bases. There are 14 residues in the CDR3. Germline loops: CDR1 SGHKS, CDR2 YYEKEE (reference sequence). J lost 7 bases, V lost 4 bases, and 4 bases had no gene match. Written as DNA, the CDR3 is TGTGCCAGCAGCACAACAGGGGGGAATTCACCCCTCCACTTT. Protein: CASSTTGGNSPLHF.

The V call is TRBV11-3, the J call TRBJ2-2; D ambiguous. V dropped 4 bases and J dropped 6 bases, with 15 bases sitting between them. There are 15 residues in the CDR3. CDR1 is SGHNT, CDR2 YENEEA, per germline. DNA of the CDR3: TGTGCCAGCAGCTCAAACCCGTTCACATCCGGGGAGCTGTTTTTT. This translates into CASSSNPFTSGELFF.

The genes are TRBV4-3 and TRBJ1-5; 9 positions agree with TRBD1. With V trimmed by 5 bases and J by 4 bases, 3 bases remained unmatched. Germline CDR1 reads LGHNA; CDR2 reads YSLEER. The CDR3 consists of 14 residues. CDR3 nucleotide sequence: TGCGCCAGCAGCGCCGGGACAGGGAATCAGCCCCAGCATTTT. The encoded protein is CASSAGTGNQPQHF.

The chain carries TRBV5-6 and TRBJ2-6; D is possibly TRBD1 (6 bases). This CDR3 has 18 residues. Looked up from germline, CDR1 is SGHDT and CDR2 is YYEEEE. V shed 5 bases and J shed 3 bases, with 21 bases lying between them. CDR3 nucleotide sequence: TGTGCCAGCAGGGTAACCGGGACATACTTCGTTGGGGCCAACGTCCTGACTTTC. It codes for CASRVTGTYFVGANVLTF.

This clone was seen just once. The chain recombines TRBV29-1 with TRBJ2-4; D may be TRBD2 (6 bases). Between the trimmed V and J ends, which lost 5 bases and 8 bases, there was a span of 16 bases. Germline V gives CDR1 SQVTM, CDR2 ANQGSEA. The CDR3 has 13 residues. This CDR3 reads CSVRLPGGYIQYF. Written as DNA, the CDR3 is TGCAGCGTTCGACTGCCCGGAGGGTACATTCAGTACTTC. The full variable domain, in which reference TRBV29-1 and TRBJ2-4 provide the parts outside the CDR3, is SAVISQKPSRDICQRGTSLTIQCQVDSQVTMMFWYRQQPGQSLTLIATANQGSEATYESGFVIDKFPISRPNLTFSTLTVSNMSPEDSSIYLCSVRLPGGYIQYFGAGTRLSVL.

This chain connects TRBV10-3 to TRBJ1-4, with D unclear. Germline-derived CDR1 and CDR2 are ENHRY and SYGVKD. Trimming stripped 6 bases from V and 0 bases from J, with 11 bases between. The CDR3 covers 15 residues. The CDR3: CAISPDGTTNEKLFF. CDR3 DNA sequence: TGTGCCATCAGCCCTGACGGAACAACTAATGAAAAACTGTTTTTT.

This chain links TRBV28 with TRBJ1-4, with D hard to call. V was pared by 1 base and J by 5 bases, with 8 bases between. Germline CDR1 MDHEN, CDR2 SYDVKM. The length of the CDR3 is 14 residues. As DNA, the CDR3 is TGTGCCAGCAGTTTATATAAGGGAAATGAAAAACTGTTTTTT. Its protein is CASSLYKGNEKLFF.